Below, 14 T cell receptor beta chains from the same sample are listed, as sequenced in a study of cytomegalovirus exposure and HLA in healthy donors. The PCR employed 60 Vbeta primers together with 13 Jbeta primers. Repertoires were generated with immunoSEQ multiplex PCR, while TCRdb's copy carries only in-frame clones and drops some. The table lists almost 85,000 clones, about three quarters of them singletons. Sequenced sample: PBMCs. All receptors come from a male donor in good health and CMV-seropositive.

This sequence joins TRBV11-3 and TRBJ1-1; D gene ambiguous. The CDR3 is made up of 15 amino acids. Germline V gene lookup returns CDR1 SGHNT and CDR2 YENEEA. The V end was cut by 5 bases, the J end by 3 bases, with 16 bases between. In nucleotides, the CDR3 is TGTGCCAGCAGCCCTACACCCGGGAGCTACACTGAAGCTTTCTTT. Its translation: CASSPTPGSYTEAFF.

The genes are TRBV5-4 and TRBJ2-5; a possible D gene is TRBD1 (5 bases). V lost 4 bases and J 0 bases, leaving 22 bases between the germline ends. The V gene's germline CDR1 is SGHNT and CDR2 YYREEE (reference sequence). This CDR3 contains 18 residues. The CDR3: CASSPGSRQSWYQETQYF. DNA of the CDR3: TGTGCCAGCAGCCCAGGAAGCAGACAGTCCTGGTACCAAGAGACCCAGTACTTC.

The chain recombines TRBV13 with TRBJ2-7, with 9 nucleotides matching TRBD1. Germline loops: CDR1 PRHDT, CDR2 FYEKMQ (reference sequence). The CDR3 is made up of 13 amino acids. Trimming took 7 bases from V and 1 from J; bases not matched to a gene: 2. CDR3: CASKTGGSYEQYF. The CDR3 DNA reads TGTGCCAGCAAGACAGGGGGTTCCTACGAGCAGTACTTC.

J is TRBJ1-1 and V is TRBV25-1, with D perhaps matching TRBD1 (5 bases). The V and J ends lost 7 bases and 1 base respectively, with 19 bases between them. The germline V gene has CDR1 MGHDK and CDR2 SYGVNS. This CDR3 is built from 16 residues. The CDR3 nucleotides read TGTGCCAGCATCCCTGCCTTAGGGGTGGGGAACACTGAAGCTTTCTTT. It is translated as CASIPALGVGNTEAFF.

This clone occurred a few times. The J gene is TRBJ1-2, the V gene TRBV5-4; 9 bases fit TRBD1. Germline V gene sequence: CDR1 SGHNT, CDR2 YYREEE (reference sequence). The CDR3 spans 18 residues. V gave up 3 bases and J gave up 2 bases; unmatched junction bases: 14. DNA for the CDR3: TGTGCCAGCAGCTGGCAGACAGGGGGGACACTCCCGAACTATGGCTACACCTTC. Translated: CASSWQTGGTLPNYGYTF.

The sample holds one count of this clone. V and J are TRBV28 and TRBJ2-5; 10 nucleotides line up with TRBD1. With 4 bases clipped from V and 5 bases from J, the junction kept 10 bases outside the gene matches. Germline-derived CDR1 and CDR2 are MDHEN and SYDVKM. The CDR3 extends over 16 amino acids. CDR3 sequence reads: CASSSLTGGGWETQYF. The CDR3 bases are TGTGCCAGCAGTTCCTTGACAGGGGGCGGTTGGGAGACCCAGTACTTC.

This clone was recorded only once. The J gene is TRBJ1-5, the V gene TRBV6-5; 7 nucleotides line up with TRBD1. The CDR3 totals 16 residues. Germline CDR1 reads MNHEY; CDR2 reads SVGAGI. The V gene end was trimmed by 4 bases and the J gene end by 2 bases; junction bases not matched to a gene: 8. DNA of the CDR3: TGTGCCAGCAGTTCACAGAGGGGGCTCGGCAATCAGCCCCAGCATTTT. Translating gives CASSSQRGLGNQPQHF.

The chain combines TRBV19 with TRBJ2-1; perhaps TRBD2 as D (6 bases). The CDR3 sequence is 13 residues long. V was pared by 7 bases and J by 3 bases, with 10 bases between. Germline CDR1 LNHDA, CDR2 SQIVND (reference sequence). The CDR3 protein is CASTGGVYNEQFF. CDR3 in DNA: TGTGCCAGTACCGGGGGAGTCTACAATGAGCAGTTCTTC.

The rearrangement joins TRBV27 to TRBJ2-3; 10 nucleotides match TRBD2. The germline V gene encodes CDR1 MNHEY and CDR2 SMNVEV (reference sequence). V was clipped by 8 bases and J by 6 bases; unmatched bases: 11. This CDR3 has 15 residues. DNA for the CDR3: TGTGCCAGCGAGAGGAGCGGGAGGGCGGGTGATACGCAGTATTTT. Translated, it gives CASERSGRAGDTQYF.

The rearrangement uses TRBV19 and TRBJ2-1, with TRBD2 identical over 13 bases. The germline V gene has CDR1 LNHDA and CDR2 SQIVND (reference sequence). Trimming cost V 5 bases and J 0 bases; bases outside gene matches: 19. This CDR3 has 22 amino acids. The chain's CDR3 is CASSPGQFLTSGRRSSYNEQFF. In nucleotides, the CDR3 is TGTGCCAGTAGTCCAGGACAGTTCCTGACTAGCGGGAGGAGGAGCTCCTACAATGAGCAGTTCTTC.

The rearrangement uses TRBV10-3 and TRBJ2-7; 11 bases fit TRBD2. Germline trimming cut 5 bases from V and 5 bases from J; bases unmatched to any gene: 8. CDR1 is ENHRY and CDR2 is SYGVKD in the germline V gene. The CDR3 length is 15 residues. The CDR3 DNA reads as TGTGCCATCAGTATCTCTAGCGGGAGGTCCGACGAGCAGTACTTC. This codes for CAISISSGRSDEQYF.

The chain joins TRBV27 to TRBJ2-7, with TRBD2 matching over 11 bases. Trimming at V came to 4 bases and at J to 3 bases, leaving 5 bases not matched to a gene. Germline V gene sequence: CDR1 MNHEY, CDR2 SMNVEV (reference sequence). This CDR3 is built from 15 residues. The DNA of the CDR3 is TGTGCCAGCAGTTCAAGACTAGCGGGAAACTACGAGCAGTACTTC. Translation gives CASSSRLAGNYEQYF.

V and J are TRBV5-5 and TRBJ2-5; 9 bases are a match to TRBD2. Germline CDR1 reads SGHKS; CDR2 reads YYEKEE (reference sequence). V shed 4 bases, J shed 4 bases, and the junction held 17 bases outside the gene matches. This CDR3 has 18 residues. CDR3 region: CASSRREWGGGESETQYF. CDR3 nucleotide sequence: TGTGCCAGCAGCCGACGGGAATGGGGCGGGGGGGAATCAGAGACCCAGTACTTC.

For the CDR3, the DNA is TGCGCCAGCAGGAGGACAGCCCTCTACGAGCAGTACTTC. Translating gives CASRRTALYEQYF. The V call is TRBV10-2, the J call TRBJ2-7; weak D call: TRBD1 (6 bases). This CDR3 has 13 residues. Germline CDR1 and CDR2: WSHSY and SAAADI. V lost 6 bases and J lost 3, with 12 bases in between.